The 15 T cell receptor beta chains below come from one sample, sequenced in a study of cytomegalovirus exposure and HLA in healthy donors. Primers included in the PCR were 60 Vbeta and 13 Jbeta primers. Libraries were prepared by immunoSEQ multiplex PCR; TCRdb keeps only in-frame clonotypes and omits some of them. The table records around 130,000 clones, more than 65% of them present only once. Input material: PBMCs. Source of these receptors: a woman between 55 and 75 years old in good health and CMV-seropositive.

The chain carries TRBV2 and TRBJ2-7, with TRBD2 matching over 12 bases. The ends lost 4 bases at V and 6 bases at J; junction bases unmatched: 1. CDR1 and CDR2 (germline): SNHLY, FYNNEI. There are 13 residues in the CDR3. In DNA, the CDR3 is TGTGCCAGCAGTGCACTAGCGGGGGGCGAGCAGTACTTC. This codes for CASSALAGGEQYF.

V is TRBV18 and J is TRBJ1-1, with 9 bases lining up with TRBD1. There are 14 residues in the CDR3. The junction had 5 bases not matched to a gene; V was cut back by 6 bases and J by 3 bases. CDR1 KGHSH and CDR2 LQKENI come from the germline V gene. This CDR3 reads CASSRTGEDTEAFF. CDR3 in DNA: TGTGCCAGCTCGCGGACAGGGGAGGACACTGAAGCTTTCTTT. Using reference TRBV18 and TRBJ1-1 for the parts outside the CDR3, the full variable domain is NAGVMQNPRHLVRRRGQEARLRCSPMKGHSHVYWYRQLPEEGLKFMVYLQKENIIDESGMPKERFSAEFPKEGPSILRIQQVVRGDSAAYFCASSRTGEDTEAFFGQGTRLTVV.

The V call is TRBV5-5, the J call TRBJ1-1; D remains ambiguous. Germline V CDR1 and CDR2: SGHKS, YYEKEE (reference sequence). The CDR3 has 14 residues. Trimming removed 0 bases from V and 2 bases from J, with 8 bases in between. CDR3 protein: CASSLGAGNTEAFF. The CDR3 nucleotides read TGTGCCAGCAGCTTGGGAGCAGGTAACACTGAAGCTTTCTTT.

The V gene is TRBV9, the J gene TRBJ2-1, with D perhaps TRBD2 (6 bases). CDR3 size: 14 residues. V lost 6 bases and J lost 0, with 10 bases in between. Germline V gene data show CDR1 as SGDLS and CDR2 as YYNGEE. The DNA of the CDR3 is TGTGCCAGCACCCCGACTAGCTCCTACAATGAGCAGTTCTTC. This gives the protein CASTPTSSYNEQFF.

This clone was detected a few times. The rearrangement links TRBV9 to TRBJ2-4; D perhaps matches TRBD2 (5 bases). V shed 4 bases and J shed 4 bases, with 12 bases lying between them. This CDR3 is 14 amino acids long. Germline loops: CDR1 SGDLS, CDR2 YYNGEE. CDR3 bases: TGTGCCAGCAGCCCCTGGAGGCAGAAAAACATTCAGTACTTC. This codes for CASSPWRQKNIQYF.

The gene calls are TRBV19 and TRBJ1-5, with TRBD1 matching 9 bases. CDR1 and CDR2 from the germline V gene are LNHDA and SQIVND (reference sequence). Losses at the gene ends were 3 bases for V and 7 bases for J; bases not matched to a gene: 4. The CDR3 is 14 residues long. This CDR3 reads CASSIGQGWQPQHF. CDR3 bases: TGTGCCAGTAGTATTGGACAGGGGTGGCAGCCCCAGCATTTT.

V gene TRBV11-2 combines with J gene TRBJ1-1, with 7 bases matching TRBD1. CDR1 and CDR2 from the germline V gene are SGHAT and FQNNGV. Trimming cost V 5 bases and J 5 bases; bases outside gene matches: 8. The CDR3 is made up of 14 amino acids. The CDR3 nucleotides are TGTGCCAGCAGCGTTAGACAGGGACGGACTGAAGCTTTCTTT. The encoded protein is CASSVRQGRTEAFF.

The chain recombines TRBV10-2 with TRBJ1-1; TRBD1 agrees at 9 bases. The CDR3 is 15 amino acids. Germline lookup yields CDR1 WSHSY and CDR2 SAAADI. Trimming cost V 3 bases and J 4 bases; bases outside gene matches: 6. CDR3 coding DNA: TGCGCCAGCAGTGATGAACAGGGGGCAGTCACTGAAGCTTTCTTT. Protein sequence: CASSDEQGAVTEAFF.

The gene calls are TRBV5-1 and TRBJ1-2; TRBD1 agrees at 7 bases. The CDR3 sequence is 16 residues long. Germline V CDR1 and CDR2: SGHRS, YFSETQ. Trimming at V came to 2 bases and at J to 1 base, leaving 8 bases not matched to a gene. The CDR3 sequence: CASSFLQGFLNYGYTF. The CDR3 DNA is TGCGCCAGCAGCTTTCTACAGGGGTTCCTTAACTATGGCTACACCTTC.

This chain joins TRBV11-2 and TRBJ2-5, with D uncertain. The V gene's germline CDR1 is SGHAT and CDR2 FQNNGV. The germline V and J ends were trimmed by 4 bases and 3 bases, with 12 bases remaining between them. The CDR3 spans 14 residues. Written as DNA, the CDR3 is TGTGCCAGCAGCTCCTCGGGTCACGAAGAGACCCAGTACTTC. This translates into CASSSSGHEETQYF.

This clone has ten or more counts. The chain links TRBV6-5 to TRBJ2-2; 9 positions agree with TRBD1. V lost 3 bases, J lost 7 bases, and 6 bases stayed unmatched. CDR1 MNHEY and CDR2 SVGAGI come from the germline V gene. The CDR3 extends over 15 amino acids. CDR3 region: CASSYEGQGIGELFF. CDR3 sequence (DNA): TGTGCCAGCAGTTATGAAGGACAGGGGATCGGGGAGCTGTTTTTT.

The gene calls are TRBV7-2 and TRBJ1-1; D not certain. Germline V gene sequence: CDR1 SGHTA, CDR2 FQGNSA. This CDR3 spans 12 amino acids. V was pared by 5 bases and J by 4 bases, with 8 bases between. The DNA for the CDR3 is TGTGCCAGCAGCCGATACGGCACTGAAGCTTTCTTT. Encoded protein: CASSRYGTEAFF. The full variable domain, with the rest looked up from reference TRBV7-2 and TRBJ1-1, is GAGVSQSPSNKVTEKGKDVELRCDPISGHTALYWYRQSLGQGLEFLIYFQGNSAPDKSGLPSDRFSAERTGGSVSTLTIQRTQQEDSAVYLCASSRYGTEAFFGQGTRLTVV.

Here the CDR3 reads CASSDPAGSMNTEAFF. CDR3 coding DNA: TGTGCCAGCAGCGATCCCGCGGGAAGCATGAACACTGAAGCTTTCTTT. The chain has TRBV9 and TRBJ1-1; no definite D call. Germline V gene sequence: CDR1 SGDLS, CDR2 YYNGEE. Trimming stripped 3 bases from V and 0 bases from J, with 15 bases between. This CDR3 comprises 16 residues.

This clone came up a few times. The chain combines TRBV6-1 with TRBJ1-5, with D possibly being TRBD1 (5 bases). Germline V CDR1 and CDR2: MNHNS, SASEGT. The CDR3 length is 13 residues. V gave up 3 bases and J gave up 9 bases, with 12 bases separating them. The CDR3: CASSEYQGWPQHF. The DNA for the CDR3 is TGTGCCAGCAGTGAGTACCAGGGTTGGCCCCAGCATTTT.

The chain links TRBV28 to TRBJ2-7; 7 bases match TRBD2. This CDR3 region has 14 residues. The V gene's germline CDR1 is MDHEN and CDR2 SYDVKM. The V and J ends lost 7 bases and 4 bases, in that order; junction bases with no gene match: 10. The CDR3 coding sequence is TGTGCCAGCACTCTGGCGGGGGTAGGATACGAGCAGTACTTC. Its translation is CASTLAGVGYEQYF.